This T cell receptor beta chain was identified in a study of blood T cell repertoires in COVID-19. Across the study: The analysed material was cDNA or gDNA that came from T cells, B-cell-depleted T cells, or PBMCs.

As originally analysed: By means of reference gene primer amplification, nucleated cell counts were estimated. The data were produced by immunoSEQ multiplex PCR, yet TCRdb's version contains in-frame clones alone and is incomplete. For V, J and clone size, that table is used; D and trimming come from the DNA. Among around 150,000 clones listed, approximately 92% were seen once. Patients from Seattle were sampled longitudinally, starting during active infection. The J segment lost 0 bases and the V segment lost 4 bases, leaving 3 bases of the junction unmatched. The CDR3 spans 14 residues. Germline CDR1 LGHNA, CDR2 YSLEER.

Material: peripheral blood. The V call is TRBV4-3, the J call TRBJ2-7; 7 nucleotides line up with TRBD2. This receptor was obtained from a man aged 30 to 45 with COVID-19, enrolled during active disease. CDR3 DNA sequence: TGCGCCAGCAGCCCTCTAGCGGACTCCTACGAGCAGTACTTC. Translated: CASSPLADSYEQYF.